This record looks at one TCR beta chain sequence and its context. Its antigen remains undetermined. No quality values exist for individual bases; no much larger clone is one base distant. The data originate from a study of control samples from healthy donors and cancer patients (dated by TCRdb to 2020 to 2021). CDR1 and CDR2, looked up from the germline V gene, are ENHRY and SYGVKD. The CDR3 has 14 amino acids, counting the end cysteine and phenylalanine. CDR3 DNA only is kept here, 42 bases in frame from base 1. Cut back by 8 bases and 9 bases, the V and J ends lie 17 bases apart. The method behind the library was the immunoSEQ multiplex PCR assay. TCRdb took this table from immuneACCESS and kept in-frame rearrangements with V and J called. Such tables lack part of the clones; where checked against another copy, unresolved V genes explain under half of the gap, and the rest is unexplained. The sample data list about 160,000 clones, and around 95% of these were observed just once. 7.5% to 8.5% of the sample lies in the top ten.

The source is a woman between 40 and 50 years old in good health. Sequenced material: blood. The V and J genes are TRBV10-3 and TRBJ1-6, with TRBD1 perhaps the D gene, on 5 matching bases. The sequenced DNA is TGTGCCATCGCCACCGGGCCCGGGGGTTCACCCCTCCACTTT. Its translation is CAIATGPGGSPLHF.